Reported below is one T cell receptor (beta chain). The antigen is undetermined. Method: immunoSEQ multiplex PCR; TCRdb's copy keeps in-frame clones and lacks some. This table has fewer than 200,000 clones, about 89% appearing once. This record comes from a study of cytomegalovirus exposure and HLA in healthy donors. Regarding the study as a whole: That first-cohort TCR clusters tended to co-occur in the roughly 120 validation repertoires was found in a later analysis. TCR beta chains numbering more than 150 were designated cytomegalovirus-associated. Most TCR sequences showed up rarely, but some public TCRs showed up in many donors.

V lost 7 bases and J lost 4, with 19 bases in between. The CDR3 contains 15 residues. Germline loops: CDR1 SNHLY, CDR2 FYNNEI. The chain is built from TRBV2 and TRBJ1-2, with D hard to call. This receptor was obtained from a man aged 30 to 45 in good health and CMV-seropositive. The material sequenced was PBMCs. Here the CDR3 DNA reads TGTGCCAGCAAGCCCCTTGTCTCGCAGGTCTATGGCTACACCTTC. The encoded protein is CASKPLVSQVYGYTF.